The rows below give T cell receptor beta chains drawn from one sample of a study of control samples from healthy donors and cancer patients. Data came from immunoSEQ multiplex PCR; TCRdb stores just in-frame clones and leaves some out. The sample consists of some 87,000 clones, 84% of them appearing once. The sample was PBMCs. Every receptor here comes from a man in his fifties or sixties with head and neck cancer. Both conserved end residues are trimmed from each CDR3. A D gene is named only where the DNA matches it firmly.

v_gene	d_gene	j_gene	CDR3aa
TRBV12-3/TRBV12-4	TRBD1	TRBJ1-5	ASSSTGRQPQH
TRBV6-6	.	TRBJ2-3	ASDGYGTPDTQY
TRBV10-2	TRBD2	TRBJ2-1	ASSEPSGNNEQF
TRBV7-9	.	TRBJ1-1	ASSFAVNTEAF
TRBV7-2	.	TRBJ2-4	ASSLGQTGKNIQY
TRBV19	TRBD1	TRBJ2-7	ASSTLRDSINEQY
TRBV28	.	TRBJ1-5	ASSWQRDQPQH
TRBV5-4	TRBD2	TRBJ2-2	ASSPPASGRSGELF
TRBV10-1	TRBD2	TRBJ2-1	ASSEGLAGGSNEQF
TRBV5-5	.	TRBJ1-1	ASSLTWSNTEAF
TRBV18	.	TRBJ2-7	ASSLGAGDLYEQY
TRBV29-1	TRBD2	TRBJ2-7	SVVNSGNYGEQY
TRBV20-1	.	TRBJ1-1	SVKWGTEAF
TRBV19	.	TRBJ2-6	ATNRDSGANVLT
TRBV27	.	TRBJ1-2	ASSNWGYRDYGYT
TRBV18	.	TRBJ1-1	ASSPNAGDEAF
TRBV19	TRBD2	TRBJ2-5	ASSIASAGGWETQY